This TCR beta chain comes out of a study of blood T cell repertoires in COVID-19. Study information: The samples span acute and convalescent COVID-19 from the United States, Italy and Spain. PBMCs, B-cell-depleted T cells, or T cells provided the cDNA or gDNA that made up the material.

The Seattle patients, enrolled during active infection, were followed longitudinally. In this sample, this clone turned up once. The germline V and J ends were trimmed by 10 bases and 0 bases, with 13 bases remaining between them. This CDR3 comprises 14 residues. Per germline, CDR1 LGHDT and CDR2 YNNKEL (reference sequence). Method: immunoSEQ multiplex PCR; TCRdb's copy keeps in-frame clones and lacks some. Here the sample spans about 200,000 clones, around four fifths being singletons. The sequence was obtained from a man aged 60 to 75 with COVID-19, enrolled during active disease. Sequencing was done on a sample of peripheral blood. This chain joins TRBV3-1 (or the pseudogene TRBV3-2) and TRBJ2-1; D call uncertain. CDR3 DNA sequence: TGTGCCACCACCCGCGGCGACTCCTACAATGAGCAGTTCTTC. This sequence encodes CATTRGDSYNEQFF.